The 14 T cell receptor beta chains presented below share a single source sample, sequenced in a study of response to subunit inactivated influenza vaccine. Via MiXCR, TCRdb re-called the RT-PCR reads, giving one row per CDR3 protein. The data hold under 750,000 distinct CDR3 sequences, with about an eighth observed a single time. The source material was PBMCs from blood, sampled on the day of vaccination. The receptors were sampled from a middle-aged man who received an inactivated influenza vaccine.

The chain carries TRBV7-3 and TRBJ1-2; D not resolved. The V gene lost 0 bases and the J gene lost 6 bases, with 11 bases spanning the gap. The CDR3 extends over 14 amino acids. Germline CDR1 and CDR2: SGHTA and FQGTGA. The CDR3: CASSLTPQRNGYTF. DNA for the CDR3: TGTGCCAGCAGCTTAACTCCGCAGAGAAATGGCTACACCTTC.

J is TRBJ2-5 and V is TRBV29-1; D is uncertain. Germline V lookup: CDR1 SQVTM, CDR2 ANQGSEA. The CDR3 length is 12 residues. Between the trimmed V and J ends, which lost 5 bases and 0 bases, there was a span of 7 bases. The CDR3: CSVSEYQETQYF. The CDR3 nucleotides are TGCAGCGTTAGTGAGTACCAAGAGACCCAGTACTTC.

This clonotype was found many times. This chain connects TRBV9 to TRBJ2-2; tentatively, D is TRBD1 or TRBD2 (6 bases each). Germline CDR1 is SGDLS and CDR2 is YYNGEE. The V end lost 2 bases, the J end lost 2 bases, and 10 bases lay between the germline ends. The CDR3 loop spans 15 amino acids. The CDR3 spells CASSVRGHNTGELFF. The CDR3 DNA sequence: TGTGCCAGCAGCGTCCGGGGGCATAACACCGGGGAGCTGTTTTTT.

This clonotype was detected a few times. J is TRBJ2-1 and V is TRBV11-2; 9 bases line up with TRBD2. The trim removed 3 bases at V and 4 bases at J, leaving 13 bases unmatched. The CDR3 consists of 18 residues. Germline V CDR1 and CDR2: SGHAT, FQNNGV. DNA for the CDR3: TGTGCCAGCAGCTTTCACGTCCTTAGCGGGGGACTATACAATGAGCAGTTCTTC. Protein product: CASSFHVLSGGLYNEQFF. The full variable domain, its missing parts supplied by reference TRBV11-2 and TRBJ2-1, is EAGVAQSPRYKIIEKRQSVAFWCNPISGHATLYWYQQILGQGPKLLIQFQNNGVVDDSQLPKDRFSAERLKGVDSTLKIQPAKLEDSAVYLCASSFHVLSGGLYNEQFFGPGTRLTVL.

Worth noting for this clonotype: Since a much larger clone is just one base distant, this may be a read error. The chain links TRBV9 to TRBJ1-1, with no clear D. The V gene's germline CDR1 is SGDLS and CDR2 YYNGEE. CDR3 length: 14 residues. Trimming shortened V by 0 bases and J by 0 bases, and 6 bases separated the two germline ends. CDR3 sequence reads: CASSVEVMNTEAFF. CDR3 in DNA: TGTGCCAGCAGCGTAGAGGTAATGAACACTGAAGCTTTCTTT.

This clonotype was counted a few times. V usage is TRBV29-1 and J usage is TRBJ1-2; D gene uncertain. The germline CDR1 and CDR2 sequences are SQVTM and ANQGSEA. The ends were cut back, 3 bases at V and 7 bases at J, with 12 bases in the middle. The CDR3 loop spans 12 amino acids. As DNA, the CDR3 is TGCAGCGTTGAGGTCCAGGCGGGTGGCTACACCTTC. Translating gives CSVEVQAGGYTF. The complete variable domain, with remaining parts taken from reference TRBV29-1 and TRBJ1-2, reads SAVISQKPSRDICQRGTSLTIQCQVDSQVTMMFWYRQQPGQSLTLIATANQGSEATYESGFVIDKFPISRPNLTFSTLTVSNMSPEDSSIYLCSVEVQAGGYTFGSGTRLTVV.

The chain is built from TRBV21-1 and TRBJ2-7; TRBD1 is the table's D call and was not checked against the DNA. TRBV21-1 is a documented pseudogene. The CDR3 covers 14 residues. DNA for the CDR3: TGTGCCAGCAGCAAGACAGGAAAAACCTACGAGCAGTACTTC. Its translation: CASSKTGKTYEQYF.

This chain joins TRBV20-1 and TRBJ2-3, with 8 positions matching TRBD2. The V and J ends lost 6 bases and 5 bases, in that order; junction bases with no gene match: 10. Per germline, CDR1 DFQATT and CDR2 SNEGSKA (reference sequence). This CDR3 spans 14 amino acids. CDR3: CSAPLAGKGDTQYF. In nucleotides, the CDR3 is TGCAGTGCCCCCTTAGCGGGGAAGGGAGATACGCAGTATTTT.

This chain joins TRBV12-3 or TRBV12-4 and TRBJ1-2, with D perhaps TRBD1 (6 bases). The CDR3 is 12 amino acids. Trimming shortened V by 10 bases and J by 4 bases, and 13 bases separated the two germline ends. Here the CDR3 reads CATGGPFYGYTF. For the CDR3, the DNA is TGTGCCACGGGGGGGCCATTCTATGGCTACACCTTC.

This clonotype has more than one count but fewer than ten. The V and J genes are TRBV27 and TRBJ2-5; D unclear. The CDR3 covers 15 residues. Looked up from germline, CDR1 is MNHEY and CDR2 is SMNVEV (reference sequence). V was shortened by 5 bases and J by 5 bases, with 18 bases between the two germline ends. The CDR3 DNA reads as TGTGCCAGCAGTGGGCCTTCCGGCGGCCGCGAGACCCAGTACTTC. Translation gives CASSGPSGGRETQYF.

This clonotype was seen a handful of times. This chain joins TRBV4-3 and TRBJ2-2, with 16 bases aligning to TRBD2. Germline V gene data show CDR1 as LGHNA and CDR2 as YSLEER. There are 17 residues in the CDR3. V trimming: 4 bases; J trimming: 7 bases; junction bases outside the gene matches: 6. CDR3 coding DNA: TGCGCCAGCAGCCGCGGGACTAGCGGGAGGGCCGTCGGGGAGCTGTTTTTT. Translation: CASSRGTSGRAVGELFF.

This clonotype was seen only a few times. V and J are TRBV5-6 and TRBJ2-7; no definite D call. The CDR3 is 14 residues long. Germline V CDR1 and CDR2: SGHDT, YYEEEE. Deletions cut 1 base from V and 0 bases from J, with 8 bases between. Here the CDR3 reads CASSLIRSSYEQYF. The CDR3, as DNA: TGTGCCAGCAGCTTGATCCGGTCCTCCTACGAGCAGTACTTC.

The CDR3: CSAKQGGDSPLHF. The CDR3 DNA is TGCAGTGCGAAGCAGGGAGGGGATTCACCCCTCCACTTT. This rearrangement joins TRBV20-1 to TRBJ1-6, with D perhaps TRBD1 (5 bases). Trimming removed 6 bases from V and 8 bases from J, with 14 bases in between. This CDR3 comprises 13 residues. Germline loops: CDR1 DFQATT, CDR2 SNEGSKA (reference sequence).

The table lists this clonotype with a few counts. V gene TRBV20-1 combines with J gene TRBJ2-1, with 9 bases identical to TRBD2. The length of the CDR3 is 14 residues. Germline V gene data show CDR1 as DFQATT and CDR2 as SNEGSKA (reference sequence). Losses at the gene ends were 3 bases for V and 9 bases for J; bases not matched to a gene: 9. The CDR3, as DNA: TGCAGTGCTAGCAGGGGGAGCGGGAGGTTTGAGCAGTTCTTC. As protein: CSASRGSGRFEQFF.